This T cell receptor beta chain was found in a study of blood T cell repertoires in COVID-19 (TCRdb year 2020). Regarding the complete study: Samples covering the acute and convalescent phases of COVID-19 were provided by collaborators in the United States, Italy and Spain. The prospective study material was composed of cDNA or gDNA derived from T cells, B-cell-depleted T cells, or PBMCs. Subjects who had been exposed to COVID-19, were actively infected with it, or had recovered from it provided the deeply sampled blood TCRbeta repertoires that made up the dataset. The repertoires were released in a freely available public database intended as a resource for research on the immune response to SARS-CoV-2. Samples were obtained from the ongoing ImmuneRACE study (first 160 participants) and from over 1,000 subjects provided by 6 global collaborators. Sample metadata almost always included a de-identified subject ID, COVID-19 status, age in years and sex. Where HLA class I and class II types were available, the types were taken from metadata supplied by the sample provider, not from assay-based typing. What the work shows at the level of the full study, not this receptor alone: The amount of clinical and demographic metadata varied by source and participant and was provided uncurated.

TCRbeta CDR3 regions were amplified from genomic DNA by means of the immunoSEQ Assay, a bias-controlled multiplex PCR. Per the source publication's procedure: Nucleated cell counts per sample were estimated from amplification of reference gene primers within the assay. To quantify the absolute abundance of each unique TCRbeta CDR3 rearrangement, sequence reads were collapsed and filtered. For each sample, productive Simpson clonality was calculated as the square root of Simpson's diversity index across productive rearrangements. TCRdb took this table from immuneACCESS and kept in-frame rearrangements with V and J called. Such tables lack part of the clones; where checked against another copy, unresolved V genes explain under half of the gap, and the rest is unexplained. That table is the source of V, J and clone size, and D and trimming were worked out from the DNA. A total of 250,000 or so clones appear in this sample, 80% to 90% of them only once. The top ten clones comprise 3% to 3.5% of the sample.

Enrolling through a virtual design, the prospective study's participants ranged in age from about 18 to 100 years and lived across around 25 United States geographic areas. In the prospective study, participants were assigned to cohorts based on the clinical history participants reported in a screening survey and a study questionnaire. A participant counted as exposed if, within 2 weeks of entering the study, that participant had been in contact with someone who had a PCR-confirmed or clinician-diagnosed COVID-19 case. In the prospective study, mobile phlebotomists collected whole blood, serum and a nasopharyngeal or oropharyngeal swab from each participant. Participants in the prospective study had the option to provide additional blood draws and questionnaires over a 2-month period. Before DNA extraction, blood samples from the prospective study were shipped at room temperature or frozen. Note on this clone: Its antigen has not been determined. It has no much larger one-base neighbor in the sample; base qualities were not kept.

Counted from cysteine to phenylalanine, this CDR3 has 15 amino acids. Just CDR3 DNA is preserved here, 45 bases in frame from base 1. Trimming removed 0 bases from V and 3 bases from J, leaving 11 bases between the germline ends. CDR1 and CDR2 (MGHRA, YSYEKL) derive from the germline V gene. Sequencing was done on a sample of PBMCs or T cells enriched from blood (not recorded which). The receptor chain draws on TRBV4-1 and TRBJ1-2; the best D guess is TRBD1, with 6 bases matching. This clonotype originated in a woman aged 40 to 50 who had been exposed to COVID-19. Here the CDR3 is given as CASSQETRGHYGYTF. The nucleotide sequence is TGCGCCAGCAGCCAAGAGACCAGGGGTCACTATGGCTACACCTTC.